These T cell receptor beta chains were read from a single sample in a study of shared clonotypes between healthy human individuals. Profiled with immunoSEQ multiplex PCR; TCRdb holds only in-frame clones, not every one. The profile shows approximately 720,000 clones, 72% of them singletons. Sequenced material: memory CD4+ T cells sorted from blood. These receptors all stem from a woman aged 25 to 45 in good health. CDR3s include the opening cysteine and the closing phenylalanine or tryptophan. The D gene is left open where the match is weak.

>TRBV19|NA
CASSINDGHYEQYF
>TRBV19|TRBD2
CASNPGLAEGKQFF
>TRBV28|NA
CASSLVSRAYEQYF
>TRBV28|TRBD2
CASSSRLADTGELFF
>TRBV12-5|NA
CASGLAGGNTIYF
>TRBV5-1|TRBD1
CASSLDQQGLLNYGYTF
>TRBV18|NA
CASSPIDTQYF
>TRBV28|TRBD1
CASNDCEGQLEKETQYF
>TRBV29-1|NA
CSVGRNPDQPQHF
>TRBV7-2|TRBD2
CASSSVAGGWYEQFF
>TRBV19|NA
CASTGRDRVYECEQYF
>TRBV6-1|NA
CASSGGGMNTEAFF
>TRBV5-6|TRBD1
CASSVQGAFHSGANVLTF
>TRBV5-1|NA
CATRRGQDLTGELFF
>TRBV9|NA
CASSSRQAGYTF
>TRBV27|TRBD2
CASSRTSGRIGTGELFF
>TRBV6-1|TRBD2
CASVDSGHFTDTQYF
>TRBV5-4|TRBD1
CASSPGRGPEKGNTIYF
>TRBV11-1|TRBD1
CASSRGPGQLYNEQFF
>TRBV10-3|TRBD1
CAISEPGTGGSLGYTF
>TRBV19|NA
CASNLGASNQPQHF
>TRBV5-1|NA
CASSPRRQQETQYF
>TRBV7-2|TRBD2
CASSLTGGYYNEQFF
>TRBV11-2|TRBD2
CASSKRTSGKTNEQFF
>TRBV5-1|NA
CASSFTEANEKLFF
>TRBV27|NA
CASSLTSVNTGELFF
>TRBV7-6|NA
CASSPQGGNQPQHF
>TRBV18|TRBD2
CASSYGLAGNNEQFF
>TRBV27|TRBD2
CASSSLAGGGWNEQFF
>TRBV23-1|TRBD1
CASSQVTGDPGNTIYF
>TRBV25-1|NA
CASTEDKGGFTGELFF
>TRBV19|NA
CASSSPGRSYEQYF
>TRBV7-1|NA
CASSRQTGEGETQYF
>TRBV6-1|NA
CASSEEGLRNQPQHF
>TRBV5-1|NA
CASSSPKGTEAFF
>TRBV7-6|NA
CASSYSPGPLYEQYF
>TRBV5-1|TRBD2
CASSLSGAYNEQFF
>TRBV7-9|TRBD2
CASSPRVQREGTYNEQFF
>TRBV2|NA
CASSAERVKNQPQHF
>TRBV4-1|NA
CASSQGGAFVGQPQHF
>TRBV5-1|NA
CASSLEVGPSYEQYF
>TRBV13|NA
CASSRQGGVAEQYF
>TRBV4-2|NA
CASSQAPGGREAGRRYEQYF
>TRBV25-1|NA
CASRGWENEKLFF
>TRBV5-1|TRBD2
CASRGFAGVGELFF